This T cell receptor (beta chain) derives from a study of cytomegalovirus exposure and HLA in healthy donors. Notes on the study in general: TRBV6-2, TRBV6-3 and other indistinguishable V segments were excluded. In a later analysis, a missense DCLRE1C variant was linked to TCR beta V- and J-gene trimming.

V lost 7 bases, J lost 8 bases, and 21 bases lay in between. Germline lookup yields CDR1 MNHNY and CDR2 SVGAGI (reference sequence). This CDR3 comprises 16 residues. Regarding this clone: Its cognate antigen is unknown.

PCR involved 60 Vbeta and 13 Jbeta primers. Produced via immunoSEQ multiplex PCR; TCRdb's table is partial and in-frame only. The table has some 150,000 clones, about three quarters seen once. Sequenced sample: PBMCs. This clonotype was obtained from a male donor in good health and CMV-seronegative. The rearrangement joins TRBV6-6 to TRBJ1-6; D perhaps matches TRBD1 (6 bases). CDR3 loop: CASILDGQSHDSPLHF. CDR3 DNA: TGTGCCAGCATCCTAGATGGACAGTCCCATGATTCACCCCTCCACTTT.